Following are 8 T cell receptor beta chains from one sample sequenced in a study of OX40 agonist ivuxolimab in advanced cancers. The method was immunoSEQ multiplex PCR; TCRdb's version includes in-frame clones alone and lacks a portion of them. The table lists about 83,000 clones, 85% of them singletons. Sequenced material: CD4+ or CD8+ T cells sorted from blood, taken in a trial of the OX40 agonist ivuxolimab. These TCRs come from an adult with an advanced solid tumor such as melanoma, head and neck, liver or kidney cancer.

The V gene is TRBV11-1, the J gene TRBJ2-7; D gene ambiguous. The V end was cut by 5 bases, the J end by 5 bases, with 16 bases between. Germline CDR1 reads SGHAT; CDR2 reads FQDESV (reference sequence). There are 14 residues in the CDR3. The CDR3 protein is CASSLHLVPNEQYF. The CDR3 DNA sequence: TGTGCCAGCAGCCTACACCTGGTCCCTAACGAGCAGTACTTC.

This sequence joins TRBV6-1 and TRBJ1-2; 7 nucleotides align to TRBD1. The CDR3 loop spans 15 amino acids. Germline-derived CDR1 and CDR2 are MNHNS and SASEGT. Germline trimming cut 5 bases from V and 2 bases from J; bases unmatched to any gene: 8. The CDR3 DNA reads TGTGCCAGCAGTCAAATACAGGGGTTAAACTATGGCTACACCTTC. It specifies CASSQIQGLNYGYTF.

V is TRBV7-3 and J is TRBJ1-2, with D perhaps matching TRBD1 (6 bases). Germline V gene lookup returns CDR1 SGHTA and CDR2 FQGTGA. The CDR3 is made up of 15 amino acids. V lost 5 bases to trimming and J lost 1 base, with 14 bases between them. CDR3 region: CASSPGGGFNYGYTF. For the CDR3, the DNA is TGTGCCAGCAGCCCTGGAGGGGGATTTAACTATGGCTACACCTTC.

CDR3 protein: CASSLHAGTATGELFF. CDR3 DNA sequence: TGTGCCAGCAGCTTACATGCCGGGACGGCCACCGGGGAGCTGTTTTTT. The rearrangement links TRBV11-2 to TRBJ2-2; the D gene could be TRBD1 or TRBD2 (5 bases each). In germline, CDR1 is SGHAT, CDR2 FQNNGV. The CDR3 totals 16 residues. With 2 bases removed from V and 4 bases from J, the gap between germline ends came to 14 bases. Full variable domain (outside the CDR3, taken from reference TRBV11-2 and TRBJ2-2): EAGVAQSPRYKIIEKRQSVAFWCNPISGHATLYWYQQILGQGPKLLIQFQNNGVVDDSQLPKDRFSAERLKGVDSTLKIQPAKLEDSAVYLCASSLHAGTATGELFFGEGSRLTVL.

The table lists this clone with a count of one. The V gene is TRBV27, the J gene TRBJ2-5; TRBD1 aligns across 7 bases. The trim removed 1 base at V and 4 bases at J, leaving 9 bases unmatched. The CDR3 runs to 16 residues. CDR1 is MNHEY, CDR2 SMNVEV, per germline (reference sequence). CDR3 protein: CASSLYRTTGVETQYF. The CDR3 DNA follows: TGTGCCAGCAGTTTATACCGAACTACAGGGGTAGAGACCCAGTACTTC.

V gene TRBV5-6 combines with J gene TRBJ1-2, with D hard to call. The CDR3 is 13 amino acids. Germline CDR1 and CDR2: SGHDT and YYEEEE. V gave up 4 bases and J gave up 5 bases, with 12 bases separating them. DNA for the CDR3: TGTGCCAGCAGCCCCAACTTTGAGTATGGCTACACCTTC. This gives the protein CASSPNFEYGYTF.

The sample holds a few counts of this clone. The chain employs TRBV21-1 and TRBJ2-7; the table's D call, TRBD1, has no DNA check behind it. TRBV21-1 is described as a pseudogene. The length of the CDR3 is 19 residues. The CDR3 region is CASSPQRKGTPKVAYEQYF. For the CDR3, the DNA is TGTGCCAGCAGCCCCCAGAGAAAGGGGACACCCAAGGTAGCCTACGAGCAGTACTTC.

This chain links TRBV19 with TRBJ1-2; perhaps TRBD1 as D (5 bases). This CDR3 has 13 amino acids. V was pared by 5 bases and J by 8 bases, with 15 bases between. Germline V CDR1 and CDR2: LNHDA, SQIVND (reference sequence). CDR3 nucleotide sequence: TGTGCCAGTAGTGCCAGGGTGTTCGGCGGCTACACCTTC. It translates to CASSARVFGGYTF.